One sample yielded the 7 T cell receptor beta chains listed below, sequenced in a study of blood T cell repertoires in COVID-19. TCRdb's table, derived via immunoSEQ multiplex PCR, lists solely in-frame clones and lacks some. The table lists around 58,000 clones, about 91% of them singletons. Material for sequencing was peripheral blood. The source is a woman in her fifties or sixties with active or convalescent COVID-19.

CDR3 sequence reads: CATGAGGLQPQHF. CDR3 DNA: TGTGCCACCGGGGCGGGGGGACTCCAGCCCCAGCATTTT. The V call is TRBV19, the J call TRBJ1-5, with D perhaps matching TRBD1 (5 bases). V lost 10 bases and J lost 7, with 17 bases in between. This CDR3 comprises 13 residues. Looked up from germline, CDR1 is LNHDA and CDR2 is SQIVND (reference sequence).

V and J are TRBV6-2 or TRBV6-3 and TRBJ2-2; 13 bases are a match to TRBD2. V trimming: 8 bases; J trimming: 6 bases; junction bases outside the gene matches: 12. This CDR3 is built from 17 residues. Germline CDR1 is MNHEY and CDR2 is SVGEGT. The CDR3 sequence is CASGLGTSGKSAGELFF. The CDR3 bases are TGTGCCAGCGGCCTAGGGACTAGCGGGAAGTCGGCCGGGGAGCTGTTTTTT.

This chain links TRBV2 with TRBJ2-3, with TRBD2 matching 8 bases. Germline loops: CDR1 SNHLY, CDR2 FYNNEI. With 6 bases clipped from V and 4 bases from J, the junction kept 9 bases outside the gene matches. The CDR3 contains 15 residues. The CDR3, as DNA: TGTGCCAGCAGAACTTATAGCGGGGAAGCAGATACGCAGTATTTT. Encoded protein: CASRTYSGEADTQYF.

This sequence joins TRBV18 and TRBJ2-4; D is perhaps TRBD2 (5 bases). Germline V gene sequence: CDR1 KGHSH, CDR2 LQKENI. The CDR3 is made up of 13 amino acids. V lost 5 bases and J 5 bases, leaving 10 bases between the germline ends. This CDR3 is CASSTGNQNIQYF. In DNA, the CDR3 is TGTGCCAGCTCAACGGGGAACCAAAACATTCAGTACTTC.

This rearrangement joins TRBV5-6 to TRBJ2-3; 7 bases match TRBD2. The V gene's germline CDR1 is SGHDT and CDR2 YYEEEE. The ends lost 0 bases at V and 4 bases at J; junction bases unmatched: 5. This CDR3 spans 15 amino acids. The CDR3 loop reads CASSLEGTTADTQYF. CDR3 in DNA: TGTGCCAGCAGCTTGGAGGGGACTACTGCAGATACGCAGTATTTT. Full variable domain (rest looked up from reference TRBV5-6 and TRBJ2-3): DAGVTQSPTHLIKTRGQQVTLRCSPKSGHDTVSWYQQALGQGPQFIFQYYEEEERQRGNFPDRFSGHQFPNYSSELNVNALLLGDSALYLCASSLEGTTADTQYFGPGTRLTVL.

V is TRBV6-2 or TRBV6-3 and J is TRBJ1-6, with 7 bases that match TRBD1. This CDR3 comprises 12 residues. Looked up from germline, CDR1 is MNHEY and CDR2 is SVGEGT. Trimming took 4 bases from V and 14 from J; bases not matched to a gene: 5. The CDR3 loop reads CASSSTGKTLHF. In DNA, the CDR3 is TGTGCCAGCAGTTCGACAGGGAAGACCCTCCACTTT.

DNA of the CDR3: TGTGCCAGCAGTTTAGTCGGAGCCCCCGGGGACTATGGCTACACCTTC. Residues: CASSLVGAPGDYGYTF. The chain has TRBV27 and TRBJ1-2; D is unclear. CDR3 size: 16 residues. V shed 2 bases and J shed 3 bases, with 16 bases lying between them. Germline CDR1 reads MNHEY; CDR2 reads SMNVEV (reference sequence).